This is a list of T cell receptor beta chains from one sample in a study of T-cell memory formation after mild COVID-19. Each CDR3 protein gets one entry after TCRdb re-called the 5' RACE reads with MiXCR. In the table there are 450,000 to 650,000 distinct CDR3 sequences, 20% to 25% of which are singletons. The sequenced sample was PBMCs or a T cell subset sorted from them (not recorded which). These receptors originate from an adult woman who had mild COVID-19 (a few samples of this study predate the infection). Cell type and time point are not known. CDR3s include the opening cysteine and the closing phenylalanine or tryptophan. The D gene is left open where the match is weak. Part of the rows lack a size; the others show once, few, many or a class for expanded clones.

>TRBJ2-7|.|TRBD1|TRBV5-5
CASSFEQGSYEQYF
TGTGCCAGCAGCTTCGAACAGGGGAGCTACGAGCAGTACTTC
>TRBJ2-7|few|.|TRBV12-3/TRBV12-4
CASTGLGSPGTYEQYF
TGTGCCAGTACAGGGTTGGGGAGCCCAGGAACCTACGAGCAGTACTTC
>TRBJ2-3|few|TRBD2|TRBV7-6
CASSPGTSGGPITDTQYF
TGTGCCAGCAGCCCCGGGACTAGCGGGGGTCCGATCACAGATACGCAGTATTTT
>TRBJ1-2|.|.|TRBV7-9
CASTQLVRGEYGYTF
TGTGCCAGCACCCAGCTGGTCAGGGGAGAGTATGGCTACACCTTC
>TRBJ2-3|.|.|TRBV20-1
CSASGPGDTQYF
TGCAGTGCTAGCGGGCCGGGAGATACGCAGTATTTT
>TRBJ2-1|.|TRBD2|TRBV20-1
CSARDGSGGSNEQFF
TGCAGTGCTAGAGATGGTAGCGGGGGGTCGAATGAGCAGTTCTTC
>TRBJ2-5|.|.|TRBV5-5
CASSLEAAGSQETQYF
TGTGCCAGCAGCTTGGAAGCCGCCGGCTCACAAGAGACCCAGTACTTC
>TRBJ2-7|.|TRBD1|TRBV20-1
CSARRQGGTGDQRSHYEQYF
TGCAGTGCTAGGCGACAGGGGGGGACGGGGGACCAAAGGAGCCACTACGAGCAGTACTTC
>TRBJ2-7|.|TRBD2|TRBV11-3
CASSSSGALRDEQYF
TGTGCCAGCAGCTCGAGCGGGGCTCTTCGCGACGAGCAGTACTTC
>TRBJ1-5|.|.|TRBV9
CASSVGTNQPQHF
TGTGCCAGCAGCGTAGGGACCAATCAGCCCCAGCATTTT
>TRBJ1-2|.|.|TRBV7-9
CASSFSPQGRDYGYTF
TGTGCCAGCAGCTTCTCCCCCCAGGGGCGAGACTATGGCTACACCTTC
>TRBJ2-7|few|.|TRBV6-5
CASGRASGTYEQYF
TGTGCCAGCGGGCGGGCTAGTGGAACCTACGAGCAGTACTTC
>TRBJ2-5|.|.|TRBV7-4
CASSLEQETQETQYF
TGTGCCAGCAGCTTAGAACAGGAAACCCAAGAGACCCAGTACTTC
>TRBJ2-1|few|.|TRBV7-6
CASSDVLVSGSDEQFF
TGTGCCAGCAGCGATGTTCTAGTTTCCGGTAGCGATGAGCAGTTCTTC
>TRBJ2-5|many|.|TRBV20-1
CSVLPGQGIETQYF
TGCAGTGTTTTACCGGGGCAGGGGATTGAGACCCAGTACTTC
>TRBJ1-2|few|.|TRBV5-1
CASSSGQAYGYTF
TGCGCCAGCAGCTCTGGACAAGCCTATGGCTACACCTTC
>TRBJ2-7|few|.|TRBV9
CASSVDGGPSSYEQYF
TGTGCCAGCAGCGTAGATGGGGGGCCCAGCTCCTACGAGCAGTACTTC
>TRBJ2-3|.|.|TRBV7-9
CASSQNPSDTQYF
TGTGCCAGCAGCCAGAACCCGTCAGATACGCAGTATTTT
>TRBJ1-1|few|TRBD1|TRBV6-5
CASRGTAEAFF
TGTGCCAGCAGGGGGACAGCTGAAGCTTTCTTT
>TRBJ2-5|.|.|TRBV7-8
CASSALRYFETQYF
TGTGCCAGCAGCGCCTTACGGTATTTTGAGACCCAGTACTTC
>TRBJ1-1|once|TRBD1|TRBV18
CASSPNRGRRTEAFF
TGTGCCAGCTCACCTAACAGGGGGCGCCGCACTGAAGCTTTCTTT
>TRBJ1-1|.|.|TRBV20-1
CSARVFTEAFF
TGCAGTGCTAGAGTCTTTACTGAAGCTTTCTTT
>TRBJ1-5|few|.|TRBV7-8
CASSPEARQVSNQPQHF
TGTGCCAGCAGCCCCGAAGCCCGACAGGTCAGCAATCAGCCCCAGCATTTT
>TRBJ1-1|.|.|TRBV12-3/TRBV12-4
CASSLSALTEAFF
TGTGCCAGCAGTCTCTCGGCCCTCACTGAAGCTTTCTTT
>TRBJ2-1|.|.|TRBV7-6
CASSRLADSSYNEQFF
TGTGCCAGCAGCCGCCTAGCGGACAGCTCCTACAATGAGCAGTTCTTC
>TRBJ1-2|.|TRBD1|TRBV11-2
CASSRGDRDNGYTF
TGTGCCAGCAGCAGAGGGGACAGGGATAATGGCTACACCTTC
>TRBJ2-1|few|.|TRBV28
CASSFGLSYMNGQFF
TGTGCCAGCAGTTTTGGTCTTTCATACATGAATGGGCAGTTCTTC
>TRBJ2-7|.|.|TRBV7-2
CASSLGTALSYEQYF
TGTGCCAGCAGCTTAGGTACAGCCCTCTCCTACGAGCAGTACTTC
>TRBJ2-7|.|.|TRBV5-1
CASSLASGHEQYF
TGCGCCAGCAGCTTGGCCTCAGGGCACGAGCAGTACTTC
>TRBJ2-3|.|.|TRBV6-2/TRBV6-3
CAAGLDRLADTQYF
TGTGCCGCGGGGCTGGACAGGTTGGCAGATACGCAGTATTTT
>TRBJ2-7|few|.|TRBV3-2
CASSPEQYF
TGTGCCAGCAGCCCGGAGCAGTACTTC
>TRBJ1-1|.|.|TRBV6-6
CAAYDRGEAFF
TGTGCCGCCTACGACCGGGGTGAAGCTTTCTTT
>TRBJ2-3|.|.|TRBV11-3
CASSLRTTRDTQYF
TGTGCCAGCAGCCTACGGACTACCCGAGATACGCAGTATTTT
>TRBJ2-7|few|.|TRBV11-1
CASSLKQLAGGYEQYF
TGTGCCAGCAGCCTAAAACAACTAGCAGGAGGCTACGAGCAGTACTTC
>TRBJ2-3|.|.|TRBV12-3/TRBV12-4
CASSLEWRGTDTQYF
TGTGCCAGCAGTCTAGAATGGCGGGGCACAGATACGCAGTATTTT